What follows is one T cell receptor beta chain and its context. RNA transcripts provided the source from which TCR beta CDR3 regions were amplified. An initial round of RT-PCR targeting the TCR CDR3 relied on the HTBI primer set. TCRdb re-analysed the multiplex PCR reads in MiXCR, keeping a single row per CDR3 protein. This table has 500,000 to 650,000 distinct CDR3 sequences, 46% appearing once. This CDR3 spans 16 amino acids. V lost 6 bases to trimming and J lost 3 bases; unmatched junction nucleotides: 8. Germline CDR1 is SNHLY and CDR2 is FYNNEI. The data are from a study of T cells in Graves' hyperthyroidism and ophthalmopathy. Exclusion of a patient resulted from uncontrolled infection, other autoimmune disease, pregnancy or lactation.

The chain links TRBV2 to TRBJ1-6; 7 bases align to TRBD1. The sequenced sample consisted of peripheral blood or thyroid tissue (not recorded which). This clonotype was sampled from an adult woman with Graves' disease, either hyperthyroidism or ophthalmopathy (not recorded which). CDR3: CASRRGRDSYNSPLHF. CDR3 sequence (DNA): TGTGCCAGCAGGCGGGGGAGGGACAGCTATAATTCACCCCTCCACTTT.